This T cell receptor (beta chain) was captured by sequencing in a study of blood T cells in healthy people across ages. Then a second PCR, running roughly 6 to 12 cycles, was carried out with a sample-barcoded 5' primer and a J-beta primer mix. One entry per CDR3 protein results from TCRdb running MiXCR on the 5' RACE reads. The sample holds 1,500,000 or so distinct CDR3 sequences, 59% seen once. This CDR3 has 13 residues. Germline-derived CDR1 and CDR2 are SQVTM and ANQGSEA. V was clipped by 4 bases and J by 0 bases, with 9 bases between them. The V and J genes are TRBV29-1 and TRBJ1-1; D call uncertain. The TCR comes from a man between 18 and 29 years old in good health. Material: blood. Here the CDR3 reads CSVADGLNTEAFF. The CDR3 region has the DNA TGCAGCGTTGCGGACGGACTGAACACTGAAGCTTTCTTT.